This TCR beta chain originates from a study of CD8+ T cells in alopecia areata. The wider study: Severity among treated patients was scored by the percentage of scalp area affected.

Losses at the gene ends were 5 bases for V and 2 bases for J; bases not matched to a gene: 2. Germline-derived CDR1 and CDR2 are ENHRY and SYGVKD. The CDR3 contains 13 residues. The treatment here: oral pan-JAK inhibitor, 5-10 mg twice daily. cDNA serving as the sequencing template came from extracted, reverse transcribed RNA. Only in-frame clones appear in the TCRdb table, and some are missing; sequencing was by immunoSEQ multiplex PCR. This table holds some 95,000 clones, roughly 47% found once. The receptor was derived from a human donor with alopecia areata. The chain uses TRBV10-3 and TRBJ1-2; 7 bases fit TRBD1. Specimen: CD8+ T cells sorted from blood, collected at week 24, from a patient treated with tofacitinib. CDR3 region: CAISTGENYGYTF. DNA of the CDR3: TGTGCCATCAGTACAGGGGAGAACTATGGCTACACCTTC.